This entry lists 30 T cell receptor beta chains sequenced from one sample in a study of T-cell reconstitution after alpha-beta-depleted transplantation in children. During its preparation, the TCRbeta library received unique molecular identifiers. Via MiXCR, TCRdb re-called the PCR reads, giving one row per CDR3 protein. The sample has hundreds of thousands of distinct CDR3 sequences, around 9.6% seen once. The specimen comprised PBMCs from the stem cell graft donor, sampled from the stem cell graft. The receptor source for this set is a human donor who donated a stem cell graft to a child with acute lymphoblastic leukemia.

This clonotype has at least ten counts. The chain employs TRBV20-1 and TRBJ1-3, with TRBD1 matching over 7 bases. CDR3 length: 14 residues. The germline V gene encodes CDR1 DFQATT and CDR2 SNEGSKA (reference sequence). V gave up 3 bases and J gave up 0 bases; unmatched junction bases: 2. CDR3 region: CSASRDSSGNTIYF. In nucleotides, the CDR3 is TGCAGTGCTAGTCGGGACAGCTCTGGAAACACCATATATTTT.

This clonotype appeared a few times. The rearrangement links TRBV5-6 to TRBJ1-2, with D tentatively TRBD1 (5 bases). Germline V gene lookup returns CDR1 SGHDT and CDR2 YYEEEE. There are 13 residues in the CDR3. Trimming shortened V by 2 bases and J by 8 bases, and 13 bases separated the two germline ends. Here the CDR3 reads CASSFRGVVGYTF. CDR3 bases: TGTGCCAGCAGCTTCCGAGGGGTAGTCGGCTACACCTTC.

The chain employs TRBV5-1 and TRBJ1-2, with a tentative D call TRBD1 (5 bases). The V gene lost 4 bases and the J gene lost 4 bases, with 20 bases spanning the gap. Germline CDR1 reads SGHRS; CDR2 reads YFSETQ. This CDR3 region has 16 residues. DNA for the CDR3: TGCGCCAGCAGCCCGGAACTGATACCGGGGACCTATGGCTACACCTTC. Amino acids: CASSPELIPGTYGYTF.

This clonotype was recorded many times. The chain uses TRBV10-3 and TRBJ2-5; D gene uncertain. The CDR3 is made up of 11 amino acids. Trimming took 6 bases from V and 0 from J, leaving 2 bases between them. Germline V gene lookup returns CDR1 ENHRY and CDR2 SYGVKD. The CDR3: CAISDQETQYF. For the CDR3, the DNA is TGTGCCATCAGCGACCAAGAGACCCAGTACTTC.

This clonotype occurred a few times. The chain links TRBV7-9 to TRBJ2-5; D tentatively reads TRBD1 or TRBD2 (5 bases each). Germline values: CDR1 SEHNR, CDR2 FQNEAQ (reference sequence). V was shortened by 3 bases and J by 1 base, with 12 bases between the two germline ends. This CDR3 spans 15 amino acids. The CDR3 DNA sequence: TGTGCCAGCAGCTTGATTGTGAGGGGCCAAGAGACCCAGTACTTC. It is translated as CASSLIVRGQETQYF. The full variable domain, completed using reference TRBV7-9 and TRBJ2-5, is DTGVSQNPRHKITKRGQNVTFRCDPISEHNRLYWYRQTLGQGPEFLTYFQNEAQLEKSRLLSDRFSAERPKGSFSTLEIQRTEQGDSAMYLCASSLIVRGQETQYFGPGTRLLVL.

There are many counts of this clonotype. This rearrangement joins TRBV20-1 to TRBJ2-5, with D maybe TRBD2 (5 bases). V gave up 7 bases and J gave up 4 bases, with 16 bases separating them. Germline V gives CDR1 DFQATT, CDR2 SNEGSKA (reference sequence). The CDR3 runs 13 residues. This chain's CDR3 is CSGTQPIGETQYF. As DNA, the CDR3 is TGCAGTGGGACTCAGCCGATCGGAGAGACCCAGTACTTC.

The rearrangement uses TRBV12-3 or TRBV12-4 and TRBJ1-2; D remains unclear. V lost 6 bases and J lost 4, with 12 bases in between. This CDR3 has 13 residues. The CDR3 nucleotides are TGTGCCAGCAGACCTGCCTCGACCTATGGCTACACCTTC. This sequence encodes CASRPASTYGYTF.

This clonotype has at least ten counts. V usage is TRBV27 and J usage is TRBJ2-5, with TRBD2 matching 9 bases. V dropped 5 bases and J dropped 5; count of bases not matched to a gene: 6. The CDR3 spans 14 residues. Germline-derived CDR1 and CDR2 are MNHEY and SMNVEV (reference sequence). CDR3 DNA sequence: TGTGCCAGCAGTATTAGCGGGGGTTCGGAGACCCAGTACTTC. Residues: CASSISGGSETQYF.

This clonotype was detected ten times or more. The rearrangement links TRBV6-2 or TRBV6-3 to TRBJ2-1; D gene ambiguous. The germline V gene encodes CDR1 MNHEY and CDR2 SVGEGT. The CDR3 length is 12 residues. V lost 0 bases to trimming and J lost 5 bases, with 2 bases between them. The CDR3 region is CASSYSNNEQFF. CDR3 nucleotide sequence: TGTGCCAGCAGTTACTCGAACAATGAGCAGTTCTTC.

This clonotype was seen repeatedly, ten times or more. V usage is TRBV10-3 and J usage is TRBJ1-1; the match to TRBD1 covers 9 bases. CDR3 length equals 14 residues. The V gene's germline CDR1 is ENHRY and CDR2 SYGVKD. The J segment lost 5 bases and the V segment lost 2 bases, leaving 3 bases of the junction unmatched. CDR3 sequence: CAISETGGITEAFF. CDR3 in DNA: TGTGCCATCAGTGAGACAGGGGGCATAACTGAAGCTTTCTTT.

This clonotype was counted at least ten times. The chain is built from TRBV20-1 and TRBJ1-1; TRBD1 is a possible D gene (5 bases). Deletions cut 6 bases from V and 7 bases from J, with 18 bases between. CDR3 length: 13 residues. Germline CDR1 reads DFQATT; CDR2 reads SNEGSKA (reference sequence). The CDR3 protein is CSALDSSKDEAFF. The CDR3 DNA follows: TGCAGTGCCCTTGACAGTTCTAAGGATGAAGCTTTCTTT.

The CDR3 loop reads CASSPGKLAEAFF. The CDR3 region has the DNA TGTGCCAGCTCACCAGGAAAATTGGCTGAAGCTTTCTTT. The rearrangement uses TRBV18 and TRBJ1-1; D is unresolved. Germline CDR1 reads KGHSH; CDR2 reads LQKENI. The V gene lost 2 bases and the J gene lost 6 bases, with 10 bases spanning the gap. CDR3 length equals 13 residues.

In the case of this clonotype: Lacking the conserved final phenylalanine or tryptophan, this CDR3 likely reflects a read error. The chain combines TRBV5-1 with TRBJ2-7, with TRBD1 identical over 9 bases. CDR1 and CDR2 from the germline V gene are SGHRS and YFSETQ. The CDR3 has 15 residues. The ends lost 1 base at V and 7 bases at J; junction bases unmatched: 9. The CDR3 DNA sequence: TGCGCCAGCAGCTTGACCGGGACAGGGACCTTGGAGCAGTACATC. Translated: CASSLTGTGTLEQYI.

In this sample, this clonotype turned up many times. The CDR3 coding sequence is TGTGCCAGCAGTTACAGGGAGTACGATGAGCAGTTCTTC. Its protein is CASSYREYDEQFF. The genes are TRBV6-2 or TRBV6-3 and TRBJ2-1, with D perhaps matching TRBD2 (5 bases). V lost 2 bases and J lost 8, with 10 bases in between. There are 13 residues in the CDR3. Germline-derived CDR1 and CDR2 are MNHEY and SVGEGT.

This clonotype was detected many times. J is TRBJ2-2 and V is TRBV6-5, with a tentative D call TRBD2 (6 bases). The germline CDR1 and CDR2 sequences are MNHEY and SVGAGI. Between the trimmed V and J ends, which lost 6 bases and 4 bases, there was a span of 21 bases. This CDR3 is 17 amino acids long. DNA of the CDR3: TGTGCCAGCAGACTTAGGTGGGCTAGCGTGGGCACCGGGGAGCTGTTTTTT. This sequence encodes CASRLRWASVGTGELFF.

This clonotype has more than one count but fewer than ten. The chain couples TRBV5-1 to TRBJ2-1; TRBD2 matches at 14 bases. This CDR3 comprises 17 residues. Trimming took 4 bases from V and 1 from J; bases not matched to a gene: 4. Germline V CDR1 and CDR2: SGHRS, YFSETQ. As DNA, the CDR3 is TGCGCCAGCAGCACGACTAGCGGGGGGGCATCCTACAATGAGCAGTTCTTC. It translates to CASSTTSGGASYNEQFF.

This clonotype was counted between two and nine times. The chain carries TRBV20-1 and TRBJ1-2, with TRBD1 identical over 9 bases. CDR1 is DFQATT, CDR2 SNEGSKA, per germline (reference sequence). The CDR3 length is 10 residues. This chain's CDR3 is CTGTGNGYTF. The CDR3 nucleotides read TGCACCGGGACAGGGAATGGCTACACCTTC.

The table lists this clonotype with a few counts. The chain links TRBV7-2 to TRBJ1-5; tentative D call: TRBD1 (5 bases). This CDR3 contains 15 residues. V was clipped by 6 bases and J by 7 bases, with 19 bases between them. Per germline, CDR1 SGHTA and CDR2 FQGNSA. The CDR3 loop is CASRAGAVNGQPQHF. CDR3 DNA sequence: TGTGCCAGCAGAGCCGGGGCTGTAAATGGACAGCCCCAGCATTTT.

This clonotype was seen many times. The V gene is TRBV5-1, the J gene TRBJ2-1; D may be TRBD2 (6 bases). CDR3 length equals 17 residues. Germline-derived CDR1 and CDR2 are SGHRS and YFSETQ. Trimming shortened V by 0 bases and J by 4 bases, and 17 bases separated the two germline ends. This CDR3 is CASSLVAGGSNYNEQFF. The CDR3 nucleotides are TGCGCCAGCAGCTTGGTAGCAGGAGGGTCGAATTACAATGAGCAGTTCTTC.

Only a few counts were recorded for this clonotype. The CDR3 nucleotides are TGCAGTGCTAGTAGACAGGGTGGGAAGGGCTACACCTTC. Protein sequence: CSASRQGGKGYTF. The gene calls are TRBV20-1 and TRBJ1-2; TRBD1 matches 7 bases. Trimming took 3 bases from V and 8 from J; bases not matched to a gene: 9. Germline-derived CDR1 and CDR2 are DFQATT and SNEGSKA (reference sequence). This CDR3 has 13 residues.

The sample holds a few counts of this clonotype. The chain uses TRBV5-1 and TRBJ1-2, with D hard to call. V lost 4 bases, J lost 8 bases, and 18 bases lay in between. Per the germline V gene, CDR1 is SGHRS and CDR2 is YFSETQ. The CDR3 runs 14 residues. DNA for the CDR3: TGCGCCAGCAGCGTCCTCGGGGATAATCGAGGCTACACCTTC. It is translated as CASSVLGDNRGYTF. Supplemented by reference TRBV5-1 and TRBJ1-2, the full variable domain reads KAGVTQTPRYLIKTRGQQVTLSCSPISGHRSVSWYQQTPGQGLQFLFEYFSETQRNKGNFPGRFSGRQFSNSRSEMNVSTLELGDSALYLCASSVLGDNRGYTFGSGTRLTVV.

The genes are TRBV5-1 and TRBJ2-2; 13 bases agree with TRBD2. V was pared by 3 bases and J by 5 bases, with 4 bases of the junction left unmatched. CDR1 and CDR2 from the germline V gene are SGHRS and YFSETQ. The CDR3 is 16 amino acids. The CDR3 DNA reads as TGCGCCAGCAGCTCAGGACTAGCGGGGGTTACCGGGGAGCTGTTTTTT. This encodes CASSSGLAGVTGELFF.

This rearrangement joins TRBV14 to TRBJ2-5; unclear D gene. This CDR3 spans 13 amino acids. The ends were cut back, 2 bases at V and 5 bases at J, with 9 bases in the middle. Germline V lookup: CDR1 SGHDN, CDR2 FVKESK. The CDR3: CASSQNHGETQYF. CDR3 sequence (DNA): TGTGCCAGCAGCCAAAACCACGGGGAGACCCAGTACTTC.

This clonotype has just a few counts. The chain combines TRBV5-1 with TRBJ2-3; 7 bases fit TRBD2. CDR1 and CDR2 from the germline V gene are SGHRS and YFSETQ. This CDR3 spans 17 amino acids. Trimming took 1 base from V and 1 from J; bases not matched to a gene: 9. The CDR3: CASSLTPGGGGTDTQYF. DNA for the CDR3: TGCGCCAGCAGCTTGACCCCGGGGGGAGGCGGCACAGATACGCAGTATTTT.

The rearrangement links TRBV5-1 to TRBJ2-2; D unclear. Germline loops: CDR1 SGHRS, CDR2 YFSETQ. V was trimmed by 0 bases and J by 4 bases, leaving 7 bases between them. This CDR3 has 14 residues. DNA of the CDR3: TGCGCCAGCAGCTTGGCATCCTCCACCGGGGAGCTGTTTTTT. Protein product: CASSLASSTGELFF.

This clonotype was recorded at least ten times. The chain links TRBV13 to TRBJ2-1; D possibly matches TRBD1 or TRBD2 (5 bases each). The CDR3 extends over 18 amino acids. V lost 0 bases and J 1 base, leaving 16 bases between the germline ends. Germline loops: CDR1 PRHDT, CDR2 FYEKMQ (reference sequence). In DNA, the CDR3 is TGTGCCAGCAGCTTAGGACACGAGTGGGGCGGGTCCTACAATGAGCAGTTCTTC. Its protein product is CASSLGHEWGGSYNEQFF.

For this clonotype: One end of the junction fails to match germline, which may point to a read error. The J gene is TRBJ2-5, the V gene TRBV28, with TRBD2 as a possible D gene (5 bases). CDR1 MDHEN and CDR2 SYDVKM come from the germline V gene. This CDR3 has 11 amino acids. The CDR3 DNA reads TGTGCCAGCAGTTTATACCAGGAGGTACGATTC. Translating gives CASSLYQEVRF.

The sample holds many counts of this clonotype. The CDR3 nucleotides are TGCAGTGCAACCCGGGACCCCGTCGCGAGGGGCTACACCTTC. This gives the protein CSATRDPVARGYTF. The rearrangement links TRBV20-1 to TRBJ1-2, with D possibly TRBD1 on 5 matching bases. The V gene's germline CDR1 is DFQATT and CDR2 SNEGSKA (reference sequence). The CDR3 covers 14 residues. V was pared by 6 bases and J by 8 bases, with 22 bases between.

V and J are TRBV5-1 and TRBJ2-7; weak D call: TRBD2 (5 bases). The CDR3 consists of 15 residues. CDR1 is SGHRS, CDR2 YFSETQ, per germline. V lost 0 bases to trimming and J lost 4 bases, with 14 bases between them. The chain's CDR3 is CASSLDRTVSYEQYF. The CDR3 DNA sequence: TGCGCCAGCAGCTTGGATCGGACTGTCTCTTACGAGCAGTACTTC.

The chain couples TRBV4-3 to TRBJ2-4; D might be TRBD1 or TRBD2, each matching 7 bases. With 1 base removed from V and 2 bases from J, the gap between germline ends came to 15 bases. The CDR3 extends over 17 amino acids. Germline CDR1 is LGHNA and CDR2 is YSLEER. The CDR3 DNA reads as TGCGCCAGCAGCCAAGCTTGGGAGGGGGCAACCAAAAACATTCAGTACTTC. Encoded protein: CASSQAWEGATKNIQYF.